The T cell receptor (beta chain) under discussion was sequenced for a study of cytomegalovirus exposure and HLA in healthy donors. General study points: Many donors carried some public TCRs, although rarity characterized most TCR sequences.

The germline gives CDR1 SGHVS, CDR2 FQNEAQ. The CDR3 totals 15 residues. V was trimmed by 0 bases and J by 5 bases, leaving 13 bases between them. On this clone itself: Its antigen is unidentified.

Separate from the roughly 730-subject first cohort, the roughly 120-subject validation cohort was the one that the donors belonged to. This table comes from immunoSEQ multiplex PCR, and its TCRdb copy is limited to in-frame clones, with some not included. The table records approximately 210,000 clones, roughly 88% of them present only once. The sequenced sample consisted of PBMCs. V is TRBV7-8 and J is TRBJ1-1; perhaps TRBD1 as D (5 bases). The TCR was taken from a woman aged 18-29 years in good health and CMV-seronegative. The CDR3 is CASSLATGVGTEAFF. The DNA of the CDR3 is TGTGCCAGCAGCTTAGCGACGGGGGTAGGGACTGAAGCTTTCTTT.